The rows below give T cell receptor beta chains drawn from one sample of a study of blood T cell repertoires in COVID-19. Method: immunoSEQ multiplex PCR; TCRdb's copy keeps in-frame clones and lacks some. This table has about 370,000 clones, about 90% appearing once. The sequencing sample was made of PBMCs or T cells enriched from blood (not recorded which). The receptors here all came from a woman aged 25 to 39 who had recovered from COVID-19. CDR3s include the opening cysteine and the closing phenylalanine or tryptophan. D genes are given only for firm matches. Clone sizes are given selectively: once, few, many, or a class where the clone is expanded.

CDR3nt: TGTGCCAGCAGCCGGGACTCGAGCTATGGCTACACCTTC
CDR3aa: CASSRDSSYGYTF
j_gene: TRBJ1-2
abundance: -
v_gene: TRBV2
d_gene: -

CDR3nt: TGTGCCAGCAGGGGGACAGGGGTTAGCAATCAGCCCCAGCATTTT
CDR3aa: CASRGTGVSNQPQHF
j_gene: TRBJ1-5
abundance: once
v_gene: TRBV2
d_gene: TRBD1

CDR3nt: TGTGCCAGCGGGACAGGATTCAGAGACACTGAAGCTTTCTTT
CDR3aa: CASGTGFRDTEAFF
j_gene: TRBJ1-1
abundance: -
v_gene: TRBV9
d_gene: TRBD1

CDR3nt: TGTGCCAGCAGTTCCCCCCAGGGTGGGGGGGAGACCCAGTACTTC
CDR3aa: CASSSPQGGGETQYF
j_gene: TRBJ2-5
abundance: -
v_gene: TRBV27
d_gene: -

CDR3nt: TGTGCCAGCAGTTTTTCCGGGAGCAATCAGCCCCAGCATTTT
CDR3aa: CASSFSGSNQPQHF
j_gene: TRBJ1-5
abundance: -
v_gene: TRBV27
d_gene: -

CDR3nt: TGTGCCAGCAGCTTAGCCGGGAGCGGCAATCAGCCCCAGCATTTT
CDR3aa: CASSLAGSGNQPQHF
j_gene: TRBJ1-5
abundance: -
v_gene: TRBV7-9
d_gene: -

CDR3nt: TGTGCCAGCAGTTACTCCGGAGGAGATACGCAGTATTTT
CDR3aa: CASSYSGGDTQYF
j_gene: TRBJ2-3
abundance: -
v_gene: TRBV6-2/TRBV6-3
d_gene: -

CDR3nt: TGTGCCAGCAGTTACATTAGGACTGCCGGGGAGCTGTTTTTT
CDR3aa: CASSYIRTAGELFF
j_gene: TRBJ2-2
abundance: -
v_gene: TRBV6-5
d_gene: -

CDR3nt: TGTGCCAGCAGCTCGACAGGGAGCGTTGAGACCCAGTACTTC
CDR3aa: CASSSTGSVETQYF
j_gene: TRBJ2-5
abundance: -
v_gene: TRBV3-1/TRBV3-2
d_gene: TRBD1

CDR3nt: TGTGCCAGCAGCCAGGGACTAGCGGGGGAGCAGTTCTTC
CDR3aa: CASSQGLAGEQFF
j_gene: TRBJ2-1
abundance: -
v_gene: TRBV6-6
d_gene: TRBD2

CDR3nt: TGTGCCAGCAGCTTGGTGGTCGGTTTCCCCTACGAGCAGTACTTC
CDR3aa: CASSLVVGFPYEQYF
j_gene: TRBJ2-7
abundance: -
v_gene: TRBV5-6
d_gene: -

CDR3nt: TGTGCCAGCAGCCACTTGGGACAGGCGATCTACGAGCAGTACTTC
CDR3aa: CASSHLGQAIYEQYF
j_gene: TRBJ2-7
abundance: -
v_gene: TRBV3-1/TRBV3-2
d_gene: TRBD1

CDR3nt: TGTGCCAGCAGCTTTGGAGGAGGGACAGGGGTTGAAAAACTGTTTTTT
CDR3aa: CASSFGGGTGVEKLFF
j_gene: TRBJ1-4
abundance: few
v_gene: TRBV11-2
d_gene: TRBD1

CDR3nt: TGTGCCAGCTCGACCGGGACAGATAGCAATCAGCCCCAGCATTTT
CDR3aa: CASSTGTDSNQPQHF
j_gene: TRBJ1-5
abundance: -
v_gene: TRBV18
d_gene: TRBD1

CDR3nt: TGTGCCAGCAGCTTTCCGGCAGGGGTTTCTGAAAAACTGTTTTTT
CDR3aa: CASSFPAGVSEKLFF
j_gene: TRBJ1-4
abundance: -
v_gene: TRBV5-8
d_gene: -

CDR3nt: TGTGCCAGCTCGGCAGAAACTGAAGCTTTCTTT
CDR3aa: CASSAETEAFF
j_gene: TRBJ1-1
abundance: -
v_gene: TRBV18
d_gene: -

CDR3nt: TGTGCCAGCAGCGAACAGGTCTATTCACCCCTCCACTTT
CDR3aa: CASSEQVYSPLHF
j_gene: TRBJ1-6
abundance: many
v_gene: TRBV14
d_gene: -

CDR3nt: TGTGCCAGCAGCCGGGGACAGGGCCTCTACGAGCAGTACTTC
CDR3aa: CASSRGQGLYEQYF
j_gene: TRBJ2-7
abundance: -
v_gene: TRBV6-5
d_gene: TRBD1

CDR3nt: TGTGCCAGCAGGGCTAACAGGGGCCCATTTTACGAGCAGTACTTC
CDR3aa: CASRANRGPFYEQYF
j_gene: TRBJ2-7
abundance: -
v_gene: TRBV6-4
d_gene: TRBD1

CDR3nt: TGTGCCAGCAGTCAGCAGCGGGACAGGGTCTACGATGAGCAGTTCTTC
CDR3aa: CASSQQRDRVYDEQFF
j_gene: TRBJ2-1
abundance: -
v_gene: TRBV7-2
d_gene: TRBD1

CDR3nt: TGTGCCAGCAGTCAAGACTCCTCCTCTGGAAACACCATATATTTT
CDR3aa: CASSQDSSSGNTIYF
j_gene: TRBJ1-3
abundance: few
v_gene: TRBV28
d_gene: -

CDR3nt: TGTGCCAGCTCACCAGAGGGGGGGGACTATGGCTACACCTTC
CDR3aa: CASSPEGGDYGYTF
j_gene: TRBJ1-2
abundance: -
v_gene: TRBV18
d_gene: -

CDR3nt: TGTGCCAGCAGCCAATTTGACAGGTCAGCGACCTATGGCTACACCTTC
CDR3aa: CASSQFDRSATYGYTF
j_gene: TRBJ1-2
abundance: -
v_gene: TRBV3-1/TRBV3-2
d_gene: -

CDR3nt: TGTGCCAGCAGCCAAGCGAACAGGGCTGCGGGCAATCAGCCCCAGCATTTT
CDR3aa: CASSQANRAAGNQPQHF
j_gene: TRBJ1-5
abundance: -
v_gene: TRBV4-2
d_gene: -

CDR3nt: TGTGCCAGCAGCGGAAAGACCGGAGGCTATGGCTACACCTTC
CDR3aa: CASSGKTGGYGYTF
j_gene: TRBJ1-2
abundance: once
v_gene: TRBV9
d_gene: -

CDR3nt: TGTGCCAGCAGCCAAAGACAGGGGGCGCATAGCAATGAGCAGTTCTTC
CDR3aa: CASSQRQGAHSNEQFF
j_gene: TRBJ2-1
abundance: once
v_gene: TRBV3-1/TRBV3-2
d_gene: TRBD1